Shown below are 9 T cell receptor beta chains from a single sample sequenced in a study of identical twins' blood T cells. A single record per CDR3 protein comes from TCRdb applying MiXCR to the 5' RACE reads. Here the sample spans 350,000 to 400,000 distinct CDR3 sequences, approximately 30% being singletons. The sequenced material came from PBMCs. The receptors originated from a woman aged 18-55 years in good health.

This clonotype was picked up many times. The V call is TRBV5-6, the J call TRBJ2-2, with a possible D match to TRBD1 (5 bases). The V gene lost 2 bases and the J gene lost 3 bases, with 8 bases spanning the gap. The CDR3 is made up of 14 amino acids. Germline V gene data show CDR1 as SGHDT and CDR2 as YYEEEE. CDR3 protein: CASSFGQYTGELFF. The DNA for the CDR3 is TGTGCCAGCAGCTTCGGACAATACACCGGGGAGCTGTTTTTT.

The V call is TRBV2, the J call TRBJ1-6; 12 bases align to TRBD1. CDR1 is SNHLY and CDR2 is FYNNEI in the germline V gene. V was clipped by 6 bases and J by 2 bases; unmatched bases: 5. The CDR3 is 17 residues long. The CDR3 loop reads CASRTGTGGTYNSPLHF. As DNA, the CDR3 is TGTGCCAGCAGGACCGGGACAGGGGGCACCTATAATTCACCCCTCCACTTT.

CDR3 in amino acids: CASSFNPGVLGTGRTDRSGYTF. In DNA, the CDR3 is TGCGCCAGCAGCTTCAACCCCGGTGTATTAGGGACAGGGAGGACAGATCGCTCCGGCTACACCTTC. This chain links TRBV5-1 with TRBJ1-2; 9 bases map to TRBD1. The V gene end was trimmed by 2 bases and the J gene end by 8 bases; junction bases not matched to a gene: 31. The CDR3 consists of 22 residues. Germline loops: CDR1 SGHRS, CDR2 YFSETQ.

The rearrangement links TRBV5-1 to TRBJ1-2, with a weak D call TRBD1 (5 bases). This CDR3 comprises 14 residues. The germline V gene has CDR1 SGHRS and CDR2 YFSETQ. V dropped 0 bases and J dropped 2 bases, with 8 bases sitting between them. The CDR3 is CASSLVAGNYGYTF. The CDR3 nucleotides read TGCGCCAGCAGCTTGGTGGCAGGGAACTATGGCTACACCTTC. Based on the CDR3 plus reference TRBV5-1 and TRBJ1-2, the full variable domain is KAGVTQTPRYLIKTRGQQVTLSCSPISGHRSVSWYQQTPGQGLQFLFEYFSETQRNKGNFPGRFSGRQFSNSRSEMNVSTLELGDSALYLCASSLVAGNYGYTFGSGTRLTVV.

The V call is TRBV11-3, the J call TRBJ1-1; TRBD1 might be the D (6 bases). This CDR3 region has 15 residues. Trimming took off 2 bases at V and 2 bases at J, with 12 bases between the two ends. The germline V gene has CDR1 SGHNT and CDR2 YENEEA. CDR3 residues: CASSLNWGLNTEAFF. CDR3 DNA: TGTGCCAGCAGCTTAAATTGGGGGCTCAACACTGAAGCTTTCTTT.

Turning to this clonotype: The junction differs from germline at one of its ends, possibly a read error. V and J are TRBV2 and TRBJ2-2, with a possible D match to TRBD2 (5 bases). Germline assignment: CDR1 SNHLY and CDR2 FYNNEI. This CDR3 comprises 13 residues. The DNA for the CDR3 is TGTGCCAGCAGCGACTCAAACACCGGGGAGCCGTTTTTT. It encodes CASSDSNTGEPFF.

Concerning this clonotype itself: Possible read error: a much larger clone is one base away. The V call is TRBV28, the J call TRBJ1-1; D call uncertain. Germline V gene data show CDR1 as MDHEN and CDR2 as SYDVKM. The CDR3 sequence is 15 residues long. The CDR3 DNA reads as TGTGTCAGCAGTTCCCGCCAGGTAGGGAACACTGAAGCTTTCTTT. This sequence encodes CVSSSRQVGNTEAFF.

The V call is TRBV9, the J call TRBJ2-2, with D perhaps matching TRBD1 (5 bases). CDR3 length equals 14 residues. V dropped 1 base and J dropped 4 bases, with 8 bases sitting between them. Germline V gene data show CDR1 as SGDLS and CDR2 as YYNGEE. CDR3 coding DNA: TGTGCCAGCAGCGTACAGGGAATCACCGGGGAGCTGTTTTTT. Amino acid sequence: CASSVQGITGELFF.

This clonotype has a handful of counts. The V call is TRBV19, the J call TRBJ2-2; maybe TRBD1 (5 bases). The CDR3 consists of 14 residues. Trimming removed 2 bases from V and 4 bases from J, with 8 bases in between. Germline assignment: CDR1 LNHDA and CDR2 SQIVND (reference sequence). The chain's CDR3 is CASSIRQTTGELFF. The CDR3 DNA sequence: TGTGCCAGTAGTATAAGACAGACCACCGGGGAGCTGTTTTTT.